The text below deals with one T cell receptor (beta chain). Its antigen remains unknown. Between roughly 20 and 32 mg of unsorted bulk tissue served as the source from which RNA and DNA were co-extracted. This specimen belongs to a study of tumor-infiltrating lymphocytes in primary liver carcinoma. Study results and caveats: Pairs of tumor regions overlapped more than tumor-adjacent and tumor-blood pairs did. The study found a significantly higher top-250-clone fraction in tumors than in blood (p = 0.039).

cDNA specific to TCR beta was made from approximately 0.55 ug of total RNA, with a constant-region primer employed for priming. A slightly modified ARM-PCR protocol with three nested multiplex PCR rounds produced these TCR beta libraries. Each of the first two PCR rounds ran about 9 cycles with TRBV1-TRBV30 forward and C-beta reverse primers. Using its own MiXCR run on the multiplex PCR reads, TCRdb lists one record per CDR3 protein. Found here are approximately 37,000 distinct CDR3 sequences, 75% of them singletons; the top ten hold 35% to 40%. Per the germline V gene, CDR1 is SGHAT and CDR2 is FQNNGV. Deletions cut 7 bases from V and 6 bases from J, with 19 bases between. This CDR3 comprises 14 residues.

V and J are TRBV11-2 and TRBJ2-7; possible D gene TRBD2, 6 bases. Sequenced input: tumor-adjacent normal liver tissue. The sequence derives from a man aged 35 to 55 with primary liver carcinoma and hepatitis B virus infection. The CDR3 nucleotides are TGTGCCAGCAATCACGCCGGGGGTGATAGCGAGCAGTACTTC. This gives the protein CASNHAGGDSEQYF.